What follows are 11 T cell receptor beta chains derived from one specimen sequenced in a study of ipilimumab plus nivolumab after autologous stem cell transplantation. The data were produced by immunoSEQ multiplex PCR, yet TCRdb's version contains in-frame clones alone and is incomplete. Of more than 4,000 clones in the sample, 76% were seen once. The material was PBMCs, obtained in a trial of ipilimumab plus nivolumab as post-transplant consolidation. These receptors were collected from a male donor with multiple myeloma.

The chain joins TRBV9 to TRBJ2-2; 10 bases match TRBD2. Germline CDR1 is SGDLS and CDR2 is YYNGEE. Trimming took 3 bases from V and 6 from J; bases not matched to a gene: 20. This CDR3 contains 20 residues. CDR3 sequence: CASSAPWAASGGARPGELFF. In nucleotides, the CDR3 is TGTGCCAGCAGCGCGCCATGGGCGGCTAGCGGGGGAGCGAGACCCGGGGAGCTGTTTTTT.

The chain has TRBV19 and TRBJ1-1; 7 bases fit TRBD1. The CDR3 contains 14 residues. Per the germline V gene, CDR1 is LNHDA and CDR2 is SQIVND (reference sequence). Germline trimming cut 3 bases from V and 4 bases from J; bases unmatched to any gene: 5. In DNA form, the CDR3 reads TGTGCCAGTAGTATCGACAGGGCAGGCACTGAAGCTTTCTTT. Protein product: CASSIDRAGTEAFF.

The sample holds a few counts of this clone. CDR3 amino acids: CASSRREENQPQHF. Written as DNA, the CDR3 is TGTGCCAGCTCCCGCCGGGAAGAAAATCAGCCCCAGCATTTT. The rearrangement links TRBV18 to TRBJ1-5; D is unresolved. Germline V gene data show CDR1 as KGHSH and CDR2 as LQKENI. The CDR3 contains 14 residues. V dropped 6 bases and J dropped 4 bases, with 13 bases sitting between them.

The chain employs TRBV5-6 and TRBJ2-2; possible D gene TRBD1, 5 bases. V was trimmed by 3 bases and J by 2 bases, leaving 14 bases between them. Germline CDR1 and CDR2: SGHDT and YYEEEE. The CDR3 has 16 amino acids. CDR3 bases: TGTGCCAGCAGCTCAACCCAGGGATATAACACCGGGGAGCTGTTTTTT. Residues: CASSSTQGYNTGELFF.

This chain connects TRBV7-6 to TRBJ2-3; D is possibly TRBD1 (5 bases). The CDR3 length is 16 residues. In germline, CDR1 is SGHVS, CDR2 FNYEAQ. With 5 bases removed from V and 2 bases from J, the gap between germline ends came to 17 bases. The CDR3: CASSETTAQPTDTQYF. In DNA, the CDR3 is TGTGCCAGCAGCGAAACGACAGCCCAACCCACAGATACGCAGTATTTT.

The V gene is TRBV27, the J gene TRBJ1-6, with 8 nucleotides matching TRBD1. The CDR3 is 13 amino acids. The germline V gene has CDR1 MNHEY and CDR2 SMNVEV (reference sequence). V lost 4 bases, J lost 10 bases, and 3 bases stayed unmatched. CDR3 loop: CASSSDRVSPLHF. In DNA, the CDR3 is TGTGCCAGCAGTTCGGACAGGGTCTCACCCCTCCACTTT.

CDR3 loop: CASSLEGIRRSYEQYF. The DNA of the CDR3 is TGTGCCAGCAGCTTGGAAGGGATCCGGAGAAGCTACGAGCAGTACTTC. The chain recombines TRBV5-4 with TRBJ2-7; D is ambiguous. Germline CDR1 is SGHNT and CDR2 is YYREEE (reference sequence). Trimming removed 0 bases from V and 3 bases from J, with 16 bases in between. The CDR3 spans 16 residues.

The chain combines TRBV5-1 with TRBJ1-2; 7 bases agree with TRBD1. V was clipped by 0 bases and J by 8 bases; unmatched bases: 10. Per germline, CDR1 SGHRS and CDR2 YFSETQ. This CDR3 is built from 15 residues. As DNA, the CDR3 is TGCGCCAGCAGCTTGGAGGAGGGGGCGCCCCGGGGCTACACCTTC. It yields the protein CASSLEEGAPRGYTF.

This clone was recorded only once. This chain uses TRBV27 with TRBJ2-7; 9 nucleotides align to TRBD1. Germline V CDR1 and CDR2: MNHEY, SMNVEV (reference sequence). This CDR3 is built from 14 residues. The trim removed 6 bases at V and 0 bases at J, leaving 3 bases unmatched. The CDR3 nucleotides are TGTGCCAGCAGAGGGACAGGGAACTCCTACGAGCAGTACTTC. This encodes CASRGTGNSYEQYF.

This chain uses TRBV7-9 with TRBJ2-5; TRBD2 agrees at 7 bases. From germline, CDR1 is SEHNR and CDR2 FQNEAQ (reference sequence). V lost 7 bases, J lost 4 bases, and 6 bases stayed unmatched. The CDR3 extends over 13 amino acids. The CDR3, as DNA: TGTGCCAGCACCCTAAGCGGGGCAGAGACCCAGTACTTC. Translating it yields CASTLSGAETQYF.

The chain employs TRBV6-5 and TRBJ1-4; D is unresolved. Looked up from germline, CDR1 is MNHEY and CDR2 is SVGAGI. Between the trimmed V and J ends, which lost 6 bases and 0 bases, there was a span of 8 bases. The CDR3 is 14 amino acids. The CDR3 here is CASRAGSTNEKLFF. As DNA, the CDR3 is TGTGCCAGCAGGGCGGGGTCAACTAATGAAAAACTGTTTTTT.